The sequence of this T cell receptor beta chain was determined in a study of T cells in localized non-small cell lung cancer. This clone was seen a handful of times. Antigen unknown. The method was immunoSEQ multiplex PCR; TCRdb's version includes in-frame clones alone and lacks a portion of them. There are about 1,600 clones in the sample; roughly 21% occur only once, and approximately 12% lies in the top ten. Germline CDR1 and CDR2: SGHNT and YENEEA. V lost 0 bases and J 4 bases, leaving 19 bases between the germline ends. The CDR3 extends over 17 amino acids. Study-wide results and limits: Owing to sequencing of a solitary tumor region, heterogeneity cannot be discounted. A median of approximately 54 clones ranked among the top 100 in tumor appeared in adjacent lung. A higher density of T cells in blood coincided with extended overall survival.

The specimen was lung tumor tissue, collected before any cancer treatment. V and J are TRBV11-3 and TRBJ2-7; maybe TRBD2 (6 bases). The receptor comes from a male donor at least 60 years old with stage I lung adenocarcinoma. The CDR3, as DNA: TGTGCCAGCAGCTTAGATGCAGCCGCGGGAATGGTTTACGAGCAGTACTTC. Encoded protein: CASSLDAAAGMVYEQYF.